This T cell receptor (beta chain) was obtained from a study of regulatory T cells in long-lasting Graves disease. Looking at the study overall: New Graves' disease cases had less than 3 months of antithyroid drugs. Study-wide points: Persistent disease favored TRBV28, TRBJ1-2 and TRBJ2-5.

Time point specified: newly diagnosed GD, antithyroid drugs for less than 3 months. Researchers made the TCR library from RNA that was extracted from PBMCs. CDR1 KGHDR and CDR2 SFDVKD come from the germline V gene. The CDR3 loop spans 16 amino acids. V lost 4 bases and J 0 bases, leaving 12 bases between the germline ends. This clonotype was found many times. Its specificity is unknown. CDR3 regions were amplified by Arm-PCR using iRepertoire HTBI primers to build TCR beta libraries. TCRdb passed the multiplex PCR reads through MiXCR, listing each CDR3 protein once. Found here are some 400,000 distinct CDR3 sequences, 14% to 15% of them singletons; the top ten hold roughly a sixth. These data are also associated with another study on T cells in Graves' hyperthyroidism and ophthalmopathy. As reported in that work: Hyperthyroidism was newly diagnosed in patients aged 18 to 65 (duration under 2 months).

Sequences were derived from peripheral blood mononuclear cells (PBMCs), sampled at new diagnosis, from a patient treated with antithyroid drugs. This chain links TRBV24-1 with TRBJ2-1, with a tentative D call TRBD2 (6 bases). The clonotype comes from a woman in her 30s with Graves disease. CDR3 DNA: TGTGCCACCAGTGACCGGGACTTACGCTCCTACAATGAGCAGTTCTTC. Residues: CATSDRDLRSYNEQFF.